This T cell receptor beta chain is drawn from a study of blood T cell repertoires in COVID-19. Study overall: T cells, B-cell-depleted T cells, or PBMCs provided the cDNA or gDNA that served as material.

The study recruited people aged roughly 18 to 100 years across approximately 24 US areas. Participants' reported clinical history set cohort assignment. Resolution of symptoms, clearance, or two negative PCRs was present in recovered Cohort 3 donors. The CDR3 consists of 15 residues. The germline gives CDR1 LNHDA, CDR2 SQIVND (reference sequence). V shed 3 bases and J 3 bases; nucleotides not matched to a gene: 6. Profiled with immunoSEQ multiplex PCR; TCRdb holds only in-frame clones, not every one. Of some 300,000 clones in the sample, roughly nine tenths are singletons; the top ten hold less than 2%.

Sequenced input: PBMCs or T cells enriched from blood (not recorded which). The chain employs TRBV19 and TRBJ1-2, with 8 bases matching TRBD1. This clonotype originated in a woman in her forties who had recovered from COVID-19. The CDR3 loop is CASSIAGQGHYGYTF. CDR3 bases: TGTGCCAGTAGTATTGCCGGACAGGGCCACTATGGCTACACCTTC.